What follows are 6 T cell receptor beta chains derived from one specimen sequenced in a study of T cells in localized non-small cell lung cancer. The method was immunoSEQ multiplex PCR; TCRdb's version includes in-frame clones alone and lacks a portion of them. The sample lists about 53,000 clones, roughly 88% seen once, with about a sixth in the top ten. This material consisted of peripheral blood mononuclear cells, taken before any cancer treatment. The receptors derive from a man aged 40 to 70 with stage III lung adenocarcinoma.

The chain combines TRBV19 with TRBJ1-2, with 8 bases identical to TRBD1. The germline V gene encodes CDR1 LNHDA and CDR2 SQIVND (reference sequence). V shed 0 bases and J 5 bases; nucleotides not matched to a gene: 2. The CDR3 has 14 residues. The DNA for the CDR3 is TGTGCCAGTAGTATAGATTGGGACAGGTATGGCTACACCTTC. Translated, it gives CASSIDWDRYGYTF.

The rearrangement joins TRBV6-1 to TRBJ1-2, with D tentatively TRBD1 (6 bases). Trimming cost V 4 bases and J 0 bases, with 12 bases left between them. CDR1 and CDR2 from the germline V gene are MNHNS and SASEGT. This CDR3 has 15 amino acids. The CDR3 protein is CASSAKQGPNYGYTF. The CDR3 region has the DNA TGTGCCAGCAGTGCCAAACAGGGCCCTAACTATGGCTACACCTTC.

The table lists this clone with a few counts. This chain links TRBV29-1 with TRBJ1-2, with TRBD1 identical over 9 bases. The CDR3 spans 16 residues. Germline trimming cut 0 bases from V and 3 bases from J; bases unmatched to any gene: 8. Germline CDR1 reads SQVTM; CDR2 reads ANQGSEA. The CDR3 reads CSVEDANRGRDYGYTF. CDR3 coding DNA: TGCAGCGTTGAAGATGCAAACAGGGGGCGTGACTATGGCTACACCTTC.

A few counts support this clone. The chain uses TRBV7-3 and TRBJ1-2, with D unresolved. V lost 1 base and J lost 5, with 11 bases in between. The CDR3 is 14 residues long. CDR1 and CDR2 (germline): SGHTA, FQGTGA. The CDR3 DNA sequence: TGTGCCAGCAGCTTAAGTCCCTCAGAGTATGGCTACACCTTC. Residues: CASSLSPSEYGYTF.

The J gene is TRBJ2-1, the V gene TRBV5-6; TRBD2 matches 7 bases. The CDR3 runs to 14 residues. Losses at the gene ends were 2 bases for V and 4 bases for J; bases not matched to a gene: 3. CDR1 is SGHDT and CDR2 is YYEEEE in the germline V gene. The CDR3 coding sequence is TGTGCCAGCAGCTTTGGACTAGGGTACAATGAGCAGTTCTTC. Protein product: CASSFGLGYNEQFF.

The CDR3 nucleotides read TGTGCCAGTAGTATAGGGCAAGGGGCTGATGGCAATCAGCCCCAGCATTTT. Protein product: CASSIGQGADGNQPQHF. V and J are TRBV19 and TRBJ1-5; a possible D gene is TRBD1 (5 bases). The germline V and J ends were trimmed by 1 base and 2 bases, with 15 bases remaining between them. The CDR3 runs 17 residues. Germline CDR1 is LNHDA and CDR2 is SQIVND (reference sequence).